The table lists the clone carrying this T cell receptor beta chain with many counts. The antigen is not known. The data derive from a study of neurological immune-mediated disorders. With 0 bases removed from V and 6 bases from J, the gap between germline ends came to 10 bases. CDR1 is SGDLS and CDR2 is YYNGEE in the germline V gene. The CDR3 is 14 residues long. General observations from the study: Clinical and MRI features did not associate with the cluster found in multiple sclerosis patients.

TCRdb used MiXCR to reprocess the 5' RACE reads, holding one entry per CDR3 protein. The sample shows roughly 70,000 distinct CDR3 sequences, approximately 4.1% of them seen only once. V and J are TRBV9 and TRBJ2-1; no definite D call. The sequencing input was PBMCs. The origin of this receptor is a man between 25 and 39 years old with multiple sclerosis. CDR3 nucleotides: TGTGCCAGCAGCGTAGAGTACTACCTCAATGAGCAGTTCTTC. This encodes CASSVEYYLNEQFF.